A selection of T cell receptor beta chains follows, all from one sample in a study of post-analysis software for immune sequencing data. Each CDR3 protein gets one entry after TCRdb re-called the PCR reads with MiXCR. Of under 200,000 distinct CDR3 sequences in the sample, under 40% were seen once. The source was blood, collected after autologous hematopoietic stem cell transplantation. Receptor source: a girl aged 5 to 17 with multiple sclerosis. CDR3s include the opening cysteine and the closing phenylalanine or tryptophan. A D gene is named only where the DNA matches it firmly. Some rows mark clone size as missing; the rest say once, few, many or name a class of expanded clone.

size	V	J	D	length	CDR3	DNA
.	TRBV12-3/TRBV12-4	TRBJ2-4	TRBD2	14	CASTSGVAKNIQYF	TGTGCCAGCACTAGCGGGGTAGCCAAAAACATTCAGTACTTC
few	TRBV7-8	TRBJ2-7	TRBD2	17	CASSPGGGLAGSYEQYF	TGTGCCAGCAGCCCAGGGGGGGGGCTAGCGGGGTCCTACGAGCAGTACTTC
few	TRBV5-1	TRBJ1-1	.	18	CASSLGLDREGLNTEAFF	TGCGCCAGCAGCTTGGGGTTGGATCGTGAGGGCTTAAACACTGAAGCTTTCTTT
.	TRBV5-1	TRBJ2-5	.	15	CASSLWGESQETQYF	TGCGCCAGCAGCTTGTGGGGGGAATCCCAAGAGACCCAGTACTTC
.	TRBV7-2	TRBJ2-7	TRBD2	17	CASSLSPLAGGPGGQYF	TGTGCCAGCAGCTTAAGTCCCCTAGCGGGAGGCCCGGGTGGGCAGTACTTC
.	TRBV5-1	TRBJ2-1	.	13	CASSDRIGNEQFF	TGCGCCAGCAGTGACCGGATCGGGAATGAGCAGTTCTTC
once	TRBV7-2	TRBJ2-5	TRBD1	15	CTSSFNRTGGKTQYF	TGTACCAGCAGCTTCAACCGGACAGGGGGAAAGACCCAGTACTTC
.	TRBV4-1	TRBJ2-7	.	14	CASSQELPVSEQYF	TGCGCCAGCAGCCAAGAGTTGCCAGTCTCCGAGCAGTACTTC
.	TRBV4-1	TRBJ1-4	.	17	CASSQVFSRNSGEKPFF	TGCGCCAGCAGCCAAGTGTTTTCGAGGAATTCAGGGGAAAAACCGTTTTTT
few	TRBV6-2/TRBV6-3	TRBJ2-1	.	13	CASSYESYNEQFF	TGTGCCAGCAGTTATGAGTCCTACAATGAGCAGTTCTTC
.	TRBV30	TRBJ2-3	TRBD2	15	CAWSVLGGSTDTQYF	TGTGCCTGGAGTGTACTGGGGGGGAGCACAGATACGCAGTATTTT
once	TRBV20-1	TRBJ2-3	TRBD2	16	CSARRSSGVSTDTQYF	TGCAGTGCCCGACGATCTAGCGGAGTTAGCACAGATACGCAGTATTTT
.	TRBV19	TRBJ1-5	TRBD1	14	CASSNRDSNQPQHF	TGTGCCAGTAGTAACCGGGACAGTAATCAGCCCCAGCATTTT
few	TRBV11-2	TRBJ2-2	.	13	CASSPTASRELFF	TGTGCCAGCAGCCCAACCGCCTCCCGGGAGCTGTTTTTT
.	TRBV20-1	TRBJ2-1	.	10	CSGMLNEQFF	TGCAGTGGAATGCTTAATGAGCAGTTCTTC
.	TRBV27	TRBJ2-7	.	14	CASSPRDTHYEQYF	TGTGCCAGCAGTCCCCGGGACACCCACTACGAGCAGTACTTC
.	TRBV7-6	TRBJ2-1	TRBD2	16	CASSWASGGSYNEQFF	TGTGCCAGCAGCTGGGCTAGCGGGGGCTCCTACAATGAGCAGTTCTTC
many	TRBV29-1	TRBJ2-1	TRBD2	13	CSSGVSGSHEQFF	TGCAGCTCCGGGGTTAGCGGGAGTCATGAGCAGTTCTTC
many	TRBV20-1	TRBJ2-3	TRBD2	14	CSAGTSGNWDTQYF	TGCAGTGCGGGGACTAGCGGGAATTGGGATACGCAGTATTTT
.	TRBV7-9	TRBJ2-7	.	15	CASSPTALLTYEQYF	TGTGCCAGCAGCCCTACAGCCCTATTAACCTACGAGCAGTACTTC
few	TRBV20-1	TRBJ2-1	.	15	CSADPQAGIYNEQFF	TGCAGTGCTGACCCCCAGGCGGGAATCTACAATGAGCAGTTCTTC
.	TRBV12-3/TRBV12-4	TRBJ2-4	TRBD1	14	CASSLTGAKNIQYF	TGTGCCAGCAGCCTGACAGGGGCCAAAAACATTCAGTACTTC
.	TRBV6-5	TRBJ2-3	.	13	CASSSLATDTQYF	TGTGCCAGCAGTTCCCTAGCCACAGATACGCAGTATTTT
.	TRBV12-3/TRBV12-4	TRBJ2-5	.	13	CASSFAAVETQYF	TGTGCCAGCAGTTTTGCCGCGGTCGAGACCCAGTACTTC
.	TRBV5-6	TRBJ2-4	.	16	CASSQSRSRAKNIQYF	TGTGCCAGCAGCCAATCACGGTCCAGAGCCAAAAACATTCAGTACTTC
many	TRBV7-2	TRBJ1-6	.	13	CASSFRGGSPLHF	TGTGCCAGCAGCTTCAGGGGTGGGTCACCCCTCCACTTT
.	TRBV12-3/TRBV12-4	TRBJ2-5	.	13	CACSLGNQETQYF	TGTGCCTGCAGTTTGGGGAACCAAGAGACCCAGTACTTC
few	TRBV12-3/TRBV12-4	TRBJ2-3	TRBD2	15	CASSLAGGFTDTQYF	TGTGCCAGCAGCCTAGCGGGAGGGTTCACAGATACGCAGTATTTT
.	TRBV12-3/TRBV12-4	TRBJ2-3	.	18	CASSSPVGPGLGTDAQYF	TGTGCCAGCAGTTCCCCCGTGGGTCCTGGACTAGGGACAGATGCGCAGTATTTT
few	TRBV20-1	TRBJ2-3	TRBD2	19	CSALTPGLAGVLSTDTQYF	TGCAGTGCATTAACCCCGGGCCTAGCGGGAGTCCTCAGCACAGATACGCAGTATTTT
.	TRBV7-9	TRBJ2-3	.	14	CASSEGSSTDTQYF	TGTGCCAGCAGCGAGGGTTCTAGCACAGATACGCAGTATTTT
few	TRBV15	TRBJ1-2	TRBD1	14	CATSPRTGVNGYTF	TGTGCCACCAGCCCGCGCACAGGGGTGAATGGCTACACCTTC
.	TRBV20-1	TRBJ1-2	TRBD1	14	CSASLGTGIHGYTF	TGCAGTGCTTCACTGGGGACAGGAATCCATGGCTACACCTTC
.	TRBV29-1	TRBJ2-7	TRBD1	13	CSVGRTGKNEQYF	TGCAGCGTTGGTAGGACAGGGAAGAACGAGCAGTACTTC
.	TRBV6-1	TRBJ1-2	TRBD1	15	CASSVRDRGRIGYTF	TGTGCCAGCAGTGTCAGGGACAGGGGGAGAATCGGCTACACCTTC
.	TRBV3-1	TRBJ1-6	.	15	CASSQDRGRNSPLHF	TGTGCCAGCAGCCAAGACAGGGGTCGGAATTCACCCCTCCACTTT